The source of this T cell receptor (beta chain) is a study of T cells in Graves' hyperthyroidism and ophthalmopathy. Amplification yielded TCR beta CDR3 regions, with RNA transcripts as the source. First-round RT-PCR of the TCR CDR3 relied on the HTBI primer set. TCRdb reanalysed the multiplex PCR reads using MiXCR and keeps one entry per CDR3 protein. The sample has about 270,000 distinct CDR3 sequences, approximately 26% seen once. The study enrolled patients aged 18 to 65 with newly diagnosed hyperthyroidism of under 2 months' duration. Sampled blood dates from first hyperthyroidism diagnosis, and it precedes any ophthalmopathy symptoms. For this clonotype: Its antigen is as yet unknown.

V dropped 5 bases and J dropped 4 bases, with 15 bases sitting between them. The length of the CDR3 is 15 residues. Germline loops: CDR1 MNHNS, CDR2 SASEGT. Study-wide results and limits: Ophthalmopathy was model-predicted a median about 7.1 months pre-onset.

This receptor was identified in a man between 40 and 49 years old with Graves' hyperthyroidism that later progressed to Graves' ophthalmopathy. The genes are TRBV6-1 and TRBJ1-5; maybe TRBD1 (5 bases). Material: blood. The CDR3, as DNA: TGTGCCAGCAGTACCTCCGACAGACCGAATCAGCCCCAGCATTTT. Translated, it gives CASSTSDRPNQPQHF.